Below are 7 T cell receptor beta chains sequenced from a single sample in a study of T-cell reconstitution after alpha-beta-depleted transplantation in children (dated by TCRdb to 2016 to 2017). Read against the paper, the sample's treatment or condition label means: allogeneic hematopoietic cell transplantation with graft depleted of TCRalphabeta T cells and CD19 B cells. Library generation was performed with PCR. Sequencer: Illumina HiSeq 2500. Molecular barcoding was employed in the preparation of TCR libraries, with unique molecular identifiers being used to normalize TCRbeta repertoire quantification. The public sequencing data were trimmed at Q25 with fastp and processed into clonotypes with MiXCR by TCRdb, which kept only in-frame beta chains. Under each unique CDR3 protein, matching rows form one entry showing the most common genes and DNA. Recorded for this sample are around 100,000 distinct CDR3 sequences; about 7.5% of them occurred a single time. The ten largest account for 16% of the sample.

Sequenced material: PBMCs, taken before TCRalphabeta/CD19-depleted stem cell transplant. These receptors were taken from a boy between 2 and 15 years old with acute lymphoblastic leukemia, due to receive a stem cell transplant.

This clonotype was observed a handful of times. V gene TRBV7-2 combines with J gene TRBJ2-2, with TRBD1 matching over 8 bases. The CDR3 spans 16 residues. The germline gives CDR1 SGHTA, CDR2 FQGNSA. J was trimmed by 5 bases and V by 2 bases; bases with no gene match: 7. The CDR3 DNA sequence: TGTGCCAGCAGCTTAATGGCCAGGGGGCTTACCGGGGAGCTGTTTTTT. It codes for CASSLMARGLTGELFF.

There are a few counts of this clonotype. The rearrangement uses TRBV5-1 and TRBJ2-5; 9 positions match TRBD1. CDR1 and CDR2 (germline): SGHRS, YFSETQ. The CDR3 spans 15 residues. The trim removed 4 bases at V and 3 bases at J, leaving 7 bases unmatched. CDR3 sequence: CASSPGTGWKETQYF. CDR3 bases: TGCGCCAGCAGCCCGGGGACAGGGTGGAAAGAGACCCAGTACTTC.

In this sample, this clonotype turned up many times. V is TRBV5-1 and J is TRBJ2-7, with 8 bases aligning to TRBD2. Germline CDR1 reads SGHRS; CDR2 reads YFSETQ. The ends lost 2 bases at V and 4 bases at J; junction bases unmatched: 8. This CDR3 is 15 amino acids long. In nucleotides, the CDR3 is TGCGCCAGCAGCTTCGGACTAGCAGAACCTTACGAGCAGTACTTC. Its translation: CASSFGLAEPYEQYF.

The CDR3 loop reads CASSGLAGGDTQYF. DNA for the CDR3: TGTGCCAGCAGTGGACTAGCGGGGGGAGATACGCAGTATTTT. J is TRBJ2-3 and V is TRBV6-1; TRBD2 matches at 13 bases. Germline V gene data show CDR1 as MNHNS and CDR2 as SASEGT. Unmatched junction bases numbered 0, after V lost 4 bases and J lost 5 bases. The CDR3 extends over 14 amino acids.

The J gene is TRBJ2-5, the V gene TRBV15; 8 positions match TRBD2. Germline assignment: CDR1 LNHNV and CDR2 YYDKDF (reference sequence). V shed 0 bases and J 2 bases; nucleotides not matched to a gene: 11. The CDR3 contains 18 residues. The CDR3 loop reads CATSRDLPQRERQETQYF. The DNA for the CDR3 is TGTGCCACCAGCAGAGATCTTCCCCAGCGGGAGAGACAAGAGACCCAGTACTTC.

The chain uses TRBV20-1 and TRBJ1-1; 7 positions match TRBD1. CDR1 and CDR2 (germline): DFQATT, SNEGSKA (reference sequence). This CDR3 contains 14 residues. Germline trimming cut 6 bases from V and 1 base from J; bases unmatched to any gene: 8. CDR3 loop: CSAAQGGRNTEAFF. The CDR3 coding sequence is TGCAGTGCAGCCCAGGGGGGGAGGAACACTGAAGCTTTCTTT.

This clonotype showed up many times. V gene TRBV7-9 combines with J gene TRBJ2-4; no clear D. CDR3 length equals 15 residues. Between the trimmed V and J ends, which lost 5 bases and 0 bases, there was a span of 11 bases. Germline V CDR1 and CDR2: SEHNR, FQNEAQ (reference sequence). CDR3: CASSHTVLAKNIQYF. The CDR3 nucleotides are TGTGCCAGCAGCCACACGGTCCTAGCCAAAAACATTCAGTACTTC.